This TCR beta chain was recovered during a study of CD8+ T cells in alopecia areata. The wider study: For the treated group, dosing was oral tofacitinib at 5 to 10 mg twice daily.

On this clone itself: Antigen: not known.

TCR sequencing used cDNA made by reverse transcription of extracted RNA. Method: immunoSEQ multiplex PCR; TCRdb's copy keeps in-frame clones and lacks some. The table includes 150,000 to 200,000 clones, roughly 66% detected once. The sample's treatment: oral pan-JAK inhibitor, 5-10 mg twice daily. V lost 3 bases to trimming and J lost 0 bases, with 16 bases between them. The CDR3 loop spans 17 amino acids. Germline CDR1 MNHEY, CDR2 SMNVEV (reference sequence). Study results and caveats: Amid tofacitinib therapy, many expanded lesional clones stayed present in scalp and blood. Higher clonality was seen in lesional scalp than in normal scalp, especially in alopecia totalis/universalis.

The chain has TRBV27 and TRBJ2-3; tentative D call: TRBD1 (5 bases). This TCR derives from a human donor with alopecia areata. This specimen was CD4+ T cells sorted from blood, taken at week 24, from a patient treated with tofacitinib. DNA for the CDR3: TGTGCCAGCAGTTTCGACAGCCGGATGGCCAGCACAGATACGCAGTATTTT. Residues: CASSFDSRMASTDTQYF.